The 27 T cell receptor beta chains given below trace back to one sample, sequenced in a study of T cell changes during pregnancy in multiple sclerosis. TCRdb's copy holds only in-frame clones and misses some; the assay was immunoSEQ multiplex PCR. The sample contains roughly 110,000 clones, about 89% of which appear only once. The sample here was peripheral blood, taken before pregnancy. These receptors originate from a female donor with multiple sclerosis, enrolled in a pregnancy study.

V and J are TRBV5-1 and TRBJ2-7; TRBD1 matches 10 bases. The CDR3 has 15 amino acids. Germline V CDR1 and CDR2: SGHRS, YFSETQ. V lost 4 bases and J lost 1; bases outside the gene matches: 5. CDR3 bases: TGCGCCAGCAGCCCTAGGACAGGGGGGTCCTACGAGCAGTACTTC. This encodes CASSPRTGGSYEQYF.

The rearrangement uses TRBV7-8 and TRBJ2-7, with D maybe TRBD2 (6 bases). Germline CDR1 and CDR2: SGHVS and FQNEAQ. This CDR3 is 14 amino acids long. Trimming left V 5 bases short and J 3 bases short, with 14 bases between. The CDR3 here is CASSGGGVYYEQYF. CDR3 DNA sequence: TGTGCCAGCAGCGGCGGAGGGGTTTACTACGAGCAGTACTTC.

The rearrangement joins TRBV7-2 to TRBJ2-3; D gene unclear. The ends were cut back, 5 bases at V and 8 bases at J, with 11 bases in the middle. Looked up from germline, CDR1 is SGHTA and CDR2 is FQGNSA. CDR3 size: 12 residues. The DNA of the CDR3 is TGTGCCAGCAGCCCCTGGAGAGGTACGCAGTATTTT. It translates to CASSPWRGTQYF.

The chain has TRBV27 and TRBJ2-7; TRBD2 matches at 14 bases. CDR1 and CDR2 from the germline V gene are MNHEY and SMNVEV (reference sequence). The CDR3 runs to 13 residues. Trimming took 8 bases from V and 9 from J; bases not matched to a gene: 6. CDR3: CASRGLAGVGQYF. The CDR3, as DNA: TGTGCCAGCCGGGGACTAGCGGGAGTTGGGCAGTACTTC.

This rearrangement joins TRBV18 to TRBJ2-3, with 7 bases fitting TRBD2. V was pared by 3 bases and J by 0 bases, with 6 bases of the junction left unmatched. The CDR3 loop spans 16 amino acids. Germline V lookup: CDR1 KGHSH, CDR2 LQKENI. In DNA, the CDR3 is TGTGCCAGCTCACCGGTGCGGGGGACTAGCACAGATACGCAGTATTTT. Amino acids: CASSPVRGTSTDTQYF.

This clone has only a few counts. The CDR3 sequence is CASSQDIGTGGSPLHF. The CDR3 nucleotides are TGCGCCAGCAGCCAAGATATTGGGACAGGGGGATCACCCCTCCACTTT. The rearrangement links TRBV4-3 to TRBJ1-6; 11 bases line up with TRBD1. Germline CDR1 is LGHNA and CDR2 is YSLEER. V dropped 0 bases and J dropped 10; count of bases not matched to a gene: 5. The CDR3 spans 16 residues.

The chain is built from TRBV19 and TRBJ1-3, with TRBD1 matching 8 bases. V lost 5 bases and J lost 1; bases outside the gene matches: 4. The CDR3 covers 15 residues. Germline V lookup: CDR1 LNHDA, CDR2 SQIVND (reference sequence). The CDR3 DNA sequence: TGTGCCAGTAGTGACACAGGGGGATCTGGAAACACCATATATTTT. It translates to CASSDTGGSGNTIYF.

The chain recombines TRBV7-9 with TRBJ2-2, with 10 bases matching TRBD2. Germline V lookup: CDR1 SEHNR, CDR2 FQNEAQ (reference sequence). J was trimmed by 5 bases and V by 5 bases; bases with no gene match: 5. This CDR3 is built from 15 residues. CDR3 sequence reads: CASSPRTSGTGELFF. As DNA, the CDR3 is TGTGCCAGCAGCCCGCGGACTAGCGGTACCGGGGAGCTGTTTTTT.

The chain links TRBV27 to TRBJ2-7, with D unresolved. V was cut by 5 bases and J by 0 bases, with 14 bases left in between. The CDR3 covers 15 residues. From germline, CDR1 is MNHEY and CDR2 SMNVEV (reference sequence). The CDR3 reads CASSPRLMSSYEQYF. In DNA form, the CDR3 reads TGTGCCAGCAGTCCTCGTCTTATGAGCTCCTACGAGCAGTACTTC.

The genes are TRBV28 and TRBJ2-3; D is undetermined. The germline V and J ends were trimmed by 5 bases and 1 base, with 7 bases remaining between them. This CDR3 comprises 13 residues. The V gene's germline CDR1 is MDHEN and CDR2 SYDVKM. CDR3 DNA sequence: TGTGCCAGCAGTCCCCAGGGCACAGATACGCAGTATTTT. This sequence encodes CASSPQGTDTQYF.

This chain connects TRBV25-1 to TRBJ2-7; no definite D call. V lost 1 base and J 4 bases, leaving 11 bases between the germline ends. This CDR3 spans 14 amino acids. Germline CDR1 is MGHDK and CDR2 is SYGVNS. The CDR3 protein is CASSESGRSYEQYF. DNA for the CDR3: TGTGCCAGCAGTGAATCTGGTAGATCATACGAGCAGTACTTC.

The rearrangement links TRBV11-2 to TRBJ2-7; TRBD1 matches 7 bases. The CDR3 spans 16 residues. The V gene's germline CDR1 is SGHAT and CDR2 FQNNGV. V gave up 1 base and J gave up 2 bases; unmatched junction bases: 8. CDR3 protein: CASSLAGTVRTYEQYF. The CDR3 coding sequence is TGTGCCAGCAGCTTAGCCGGGACAGTGAGAACCTACGAGCAGTACTTC. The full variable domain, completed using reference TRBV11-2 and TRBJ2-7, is EAGVAQSPRYKIIEKRQSVAFWCNPISGHATLYWYQQILGQGPKLLIQFQNNGVVDDSQLPKDRFSAERLKGVDSTLKIQPAKLEDSAVYLCASSLAGTVRTYEQYFGPGTRLTVT.

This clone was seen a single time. The CDR3 spells CASSSPTSGIAETQYF. CDR3 in DNA: TGTGCCAGCAGCTCACCTACCTCAGGGATCGCGGAGACCCAGTACTTC. The rearrangement uses TRBV7-6 and TRBJ2-5, with D possibly TRBD1 on 5 matching bases. The germline V and J ends were trimmed by 4 bases and 5 bases, with 20 bases remaining between them. The CDR3 totals 16 residues. Germline lookup yields CDR1 SGHVS and CDR2 FNYEAQ.

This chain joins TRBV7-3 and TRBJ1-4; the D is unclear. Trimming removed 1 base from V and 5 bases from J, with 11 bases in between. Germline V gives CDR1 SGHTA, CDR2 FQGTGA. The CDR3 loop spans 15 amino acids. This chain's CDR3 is CASSLIRQANEKLFF. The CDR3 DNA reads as TGTGCCAGCAGCTTAATCCGGCAGGCGAATGAAAAACTGTTTTTT.

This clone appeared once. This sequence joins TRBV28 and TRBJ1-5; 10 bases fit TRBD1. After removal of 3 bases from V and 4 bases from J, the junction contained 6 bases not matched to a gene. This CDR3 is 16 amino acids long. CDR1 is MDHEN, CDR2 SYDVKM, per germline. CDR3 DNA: TGTGCCAGCAGTTTGTCCCCGGGACAGGGGAATCAGCCCCAGCATTTT. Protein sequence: CASSLSPGQGNQPQHF.

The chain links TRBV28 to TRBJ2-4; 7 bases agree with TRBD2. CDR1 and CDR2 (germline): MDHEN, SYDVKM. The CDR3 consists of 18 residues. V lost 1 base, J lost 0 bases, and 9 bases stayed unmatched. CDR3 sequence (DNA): TGTGCCAGCAGTTTATACGGGGGAGGGACCGTAGCCAAAAACATTCAGTACTTC. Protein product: CASSLYGGGTVAKNIQYF.

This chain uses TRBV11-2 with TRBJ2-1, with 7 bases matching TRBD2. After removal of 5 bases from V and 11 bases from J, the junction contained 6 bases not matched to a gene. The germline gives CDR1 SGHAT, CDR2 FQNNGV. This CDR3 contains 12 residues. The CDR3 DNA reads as TGTGCCAGCAGCCTCCGGACTAGAAAGCAGTTCTTC. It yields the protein CASSLRTRKQFF. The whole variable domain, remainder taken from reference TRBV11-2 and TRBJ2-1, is EAGVAQSPRYKIIEKRQSVAFWCNPISGHATLYWYQQILGQGPKLLIQFQNNGVVDDSQLPKDRFSAERLKGVDSTLKIQPAKLEDSAVYLCASSLRTRKQFFGPGTRLTVL.

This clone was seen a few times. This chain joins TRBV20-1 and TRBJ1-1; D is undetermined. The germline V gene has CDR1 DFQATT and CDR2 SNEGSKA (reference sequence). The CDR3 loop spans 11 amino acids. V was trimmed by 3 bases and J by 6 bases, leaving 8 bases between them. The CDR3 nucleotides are TGCAGTGCTAGTTATCTCGCTGAAGCTTTCTTT. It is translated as CSASYLAEAFF.

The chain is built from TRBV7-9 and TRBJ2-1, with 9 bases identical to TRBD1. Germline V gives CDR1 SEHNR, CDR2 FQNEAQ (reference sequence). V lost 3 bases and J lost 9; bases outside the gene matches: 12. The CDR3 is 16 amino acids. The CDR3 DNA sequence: TGTGCCAGCAGCTTGGGACAGGGAATGCTGGGGGGTGAGCAGTTCTTC. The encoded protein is CASSLGQGMLGGEQFF. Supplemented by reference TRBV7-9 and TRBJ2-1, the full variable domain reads DTGVSQNPRHKITKRGQNVTFRCDPISEHNRLYWYRQTLGQGPEFLTYFQNEAQLEKSRLLSDRFSAERPKGSFSTLEIQRTEQGDSAMYLCASSLGQGMLGGEQFFGPGTRLTVL.

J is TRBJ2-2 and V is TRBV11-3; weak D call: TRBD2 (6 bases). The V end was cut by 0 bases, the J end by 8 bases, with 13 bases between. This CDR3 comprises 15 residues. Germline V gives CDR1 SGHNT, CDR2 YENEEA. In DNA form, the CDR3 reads TGTGCCAGCAGCTTAGATCGGGAGTCCTGGGGGGAGCTGTTTTTT. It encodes CASSLDRESWGELFF.

For the CDR3, the DNA is TGTGCCAGCAGTTTAGTGGCAGGGCTGTTCTATGGCTACACCTTC. As protein: CASSLVAGLFYGYTF. The chain has TRBV28 and TRBJ1-2; D is perhaps TRBD1 (5 bases). CDR1 and CDR2 from the germline V gene are MDHEN and SYDVKM. The CDR3 has 15 residues. Deletions cut 2 bases from V and 4 bases from J, with 14 bases between.

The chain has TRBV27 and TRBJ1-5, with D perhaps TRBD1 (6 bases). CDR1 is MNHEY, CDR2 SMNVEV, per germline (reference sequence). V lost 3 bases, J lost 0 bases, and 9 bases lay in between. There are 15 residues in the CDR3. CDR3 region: CASSFQGLSNQPQHF. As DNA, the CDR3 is TGTGCCAGCAGTTTCCAGGGGCTTAGCAATCAGCCCCAGCATTTT.

This chain's CDR3 is CASTGQENQPQHF. CDR3 in DNA: TGTGCCAGCACGGGACAGGAGAATCAGCCCCAGCATTTT. The rearrangement joins TRBV7-9 to TRBJ1-5; 8 bases match TRBD1. Germline loops: CDR1 SEHNR, CDR2 FQNEAQ (reference sequence). V gave up 7 bases and J gave up 4 bases; unmatched junction bases: 3. There are 13 residues in the CDR3.

CDR3 nucleotide sequence: TGTGCCAGCAGTTCACCAGCGGGAGGCATGGAGACCCAGTACTTC. Protein: CASSSPAGGMETQYF. The chain carries TRBV27 and TRBJ2-5; 9 positions match TRBD2. The germline V gene encodes CDR1 MNHEY and CDR2 SMNVEV (reference sequence). Germline trimming cut 4 bases from V and 5 bases from J; bases unmatched to any gene: 8. CDR3 length: 15 amino acids.

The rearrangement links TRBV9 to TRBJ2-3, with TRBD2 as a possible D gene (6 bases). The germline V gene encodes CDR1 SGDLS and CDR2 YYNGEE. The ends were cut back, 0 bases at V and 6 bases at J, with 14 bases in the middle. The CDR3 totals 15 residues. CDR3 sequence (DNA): TGTGCCAGCAGCGTAGTCGGGGGTCGGGGTGATACGCAGTATTTT. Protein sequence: CASSVVGGRGDTQYF. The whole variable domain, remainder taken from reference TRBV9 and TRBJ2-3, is DSGVTQTPKHLITATGQRVTLRCSPRSGDLSVYWYQQSLDQGLQFLIQYYNGEERAKGNILERFSAQQFPDLHSELNLSSLELGDSALYFCASSVVGGRGDTQYFGPGTRLTVL.

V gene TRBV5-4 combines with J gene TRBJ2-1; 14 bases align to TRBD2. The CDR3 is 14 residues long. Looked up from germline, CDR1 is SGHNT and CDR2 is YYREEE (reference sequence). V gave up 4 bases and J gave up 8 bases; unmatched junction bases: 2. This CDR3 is CASSGLAGGDEQFF. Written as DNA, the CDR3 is TGTGCCAGCAGCGGACTAGCGGGGGGCGATGAGCAGTTCTTC. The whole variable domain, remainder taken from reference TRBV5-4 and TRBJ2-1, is ETGVTQSPTHLIKTRGQQVTLRCSSQSGHNTVSWYQQALGQGPQFIFQYYREEENGRGNFPPRFSGLQFPNYSSELNVNALELDDSALYLCASSGLAGGDEQFFGPGTRLTVL.

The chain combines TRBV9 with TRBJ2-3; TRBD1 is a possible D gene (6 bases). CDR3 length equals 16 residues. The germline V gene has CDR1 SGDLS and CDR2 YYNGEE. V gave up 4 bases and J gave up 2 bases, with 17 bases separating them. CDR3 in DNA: TGTGCCAGCAGCTCCCACAGGGTGCAAAACACAGATACGCAGTATTTT. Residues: CASSSHRVQNTDTQYF. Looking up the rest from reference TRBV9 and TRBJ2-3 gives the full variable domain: DSGVTQTPKHLITATGQRVTLRCSPRSGDLSVYWYQQSLDQGLQFLIQYYNGEERAKGNILERFSAQQFPDLHSELNLSSLELGDSALYFCASSSHRVQNTDTQYFGPGTRLTVL.